The rows below give T cell receptor beta chains drawn from one sample of a study of blood T cell repertoires in COVID-19. Sequencing was performed with immunoSEQ multiplex PCR; in TCRdb, only in-frame clones are kept and a portion is missing. Here the sample spans a few hundred thousand clones, more than 75% being singletons. The sequencing sample was made of peripheral blood. These receptors all come from a man aged 55 to 70 with acute or convalescent COVID-19. The CDR3 runs from the conserved cysteine through the conserved F or W. D genes are given only for firm matches. Some rows have no size entry. The others give once, few or many, or a class for an expanded clone.

J: TRBJ1-6; D: -; V: TRBV11-2; size: few; DNA: TGTGCCAGCAGCTTAGTGGCAGGGGAGTATAATTCACCCCTCCACTTT; CDR3: CASSLVAGEYNSPLHF
J: TRBJ2-7; D: TRBD2; V: TRBV6-5; size: once; DNA: TGTGCCAGCACCTTACTAGCGGCATCTGCCTACGAGCAGTACTTC; CDR3: CASTLLAASAYEQYF
J: TRBJ2-4; D: TRBD2; V: TRBV7-2; size: -; DNA: TGTGCCAGCAGCGCCGAGGGACTAGCGGGAGGAGCCAAAAACATTCAGTACTTC; CDR3: CASSAEGLAGGAKNIQYF
J: TRBJ1-2; D: TRBD1; V: TRBV18; size: -; DNA: TGTGCCAGCTCACTAAACGCCGGGACAGGGGCGGGCTACACCTTC; CDR3: CASSLNAGTGAGYTF
J: TRBJ2-1; D: TRBD2; V: TRBV15; size: few; DNA: TGTGCCACCAGCTGGGACGGACGGGAGGGGGAGCAGTTCTTC; CDR3: CATSWDGREGEQFF
J: TRBJ2-3; D: TRBD2; V: TRBV20-1; size: -; DNA: TGCAGTGCTAGTACTAGCGGCGGCACAGATACGCAGTATTTT; CDR3: CSASTSGGTDTQYF
J: TRBJ2-4; D: TRBD2; V: TRBV18; size: -; DNA: TGTGCCAGCTCACCACCGGCTAGCGGGGGGGCCAAAAACATTCAGTACTTC; CDR3: CASSPPASGGAKNIQYF
J: TRBJ1-5; D: -; V: TRBV30; size: -; DNA: TGTGCCTGGAGCCAGGGAAGGGGTCAGCCCCAGCATTTT; CDR3: CAWSQGRGQPQHF
J: TRBJ2-6; D: -; V: TRBV5-4; size: -; DNA: TGTGCCAGCAGCTTGGGGGGCCCCTCCGGGGCCAACGTCCTGACTTTC; CDR3: CASSLGGPSGANVLTF
J: TRBJ2-7; D: -; V: TRBV19; size: -; DNA: TGTGCCAGTTTCCAGAACTACGAGCAGTACTTC; CDR3: CASFQNYEQYF
J: TRBJ2-3; D: TRBD2; V: TRBV11-2; size: -; DNA: TGTGCCAGCAGCTACCCACCGGGACTAGCGGGACCCAGCACAGATACGCAGTATTTT; CDR3: CASSYPPGLAGPSTDTQYF
J: TRBJ1-6; D: -; V: TRBV4-1; size: -; DNA: TGCGCCAGCAGCCACCGGGACAATCCCAATTCACCCCTCCACTTT; CDR3: CASSHRDNPNSPLHF
J: TRBJ1-1; D: TRBD1; V: TRBV3-1/TRBV3-2; size: -; DNA: TGTGCCAGCAGCACTCGACAGGGGATGAACACTGAAGCTTTCTTT; CDR3: CASSTRQGMNTEAFF
J: TRBJ2-7; D: -; V: TRBV18; size: once; DNA: TGTGCCAGCTCACCACCCGTCCTCGAGCAGTACTTC; CDR3: CASSPPVLEQYF
J: TRBJ2-7; D: -; V: TRBV5-5; size: -; DNA: TGTGCCAGCAGCTTGAGGGGCGGGGTCTCCTACGAGCAGTACTTC; CDR3: CASSLRGGVSYEQYF
J: TRBJ2-7; D: TRBD1; V: TRBV6-1; size: -; DNA: TGTGCCAGCAGTGACGCGGGACAGGGAGCCTACGAGCAGTACTTC; CDR3: CASSDAGQGAYEQYF
J: TRBJ1-3; D: -; V: TRBV6-1; size: -; DNA: TGTGCCAGCAGTGAATGGCCTGGAAACACCATATATTTT; CDR3: CASSEWPGNTIYF
J: TRBJ2-1; D: TRBD2; V: TRBV28; size: once; DNA: TGTGCCAGCAGTTCGACTAGCGGGGGCTCCTACAATGAGCAGTTCTTC; CDR3: CASSSTSGGSYNEQFF
J: TRBJ2-2; D: -; V: TRBV19; size: -; DNA: TGTGCCAGTAGTATAATCGGGACTCTAAGAGGGGAGCTGTTTTTT; CDR3: CASSIIGTLRGELFF
J: TRBJ2-7; D: -; V: TRBV13; size: -; DNA: TGTGCCAGCAGCTTAGTTCGCGAGCAGTACTTC; CDR3: CASSLVREQYF
J: TRBJ1-2; D: -; V: TRBV2; size: -; DNA: TGTGCCAGCAGTGAAAATTCGGCTAACTATGGCTACACCTTC; CDR3: CASSENSANYGYTF
J: TRBJ2-7; D: TRBD1; V: TRBV4-1; size: -; DNA: TGCGCCAGCAGCGGGACAGGGACCTACGAGCAGTACTTC; CDR3: CASSGTGTYEQYF
J: TRBJ2-1; D: TRBD2; V: TRBV5-1; size: -; DNA: TGCGCCAGCAGCTTGGGCCCCGCGGGCGGGGGGGGCAATGAGCAGTTCTTC; CDR3: CASSLGPAGGGGNEQFF
J: TRBJ1-2; D: -; V: TRBV4-2; size: -; DNA: TGTGCCAGCAGCCAAGATTCGCGGGACTATGGCTACACCTTC; CDR3: CASSQDSRDYGYTF
J: TRBJ2-7; D: TRBD2; V: TRBV5-1; size: -; DNA: TGCGCCAGCAGCGAACCCTCTAGCGGGGGGGTAGCCTACGAGCAGTACTTC; CDR3: CASSEPSSGGVAYEQYF
J: TRBJ1-4; D: -; V: TRBV5-1; size: -; DNA: TGCGCCAGCAGCTTGGAACTGCCGGAAAAACTGTTTTTT; CDR3: CASSLELPEKLFF
J: TRBJ2-1; D: TRBD1; V: TRBV27; size: once; DNA: TGTGCCAGCAGTTTTGGACAGGGTCCCTACAATGAGCAGTTCTTC; CDR3: CASSFGQGPYNEQFF
J: TRBJ2-3; D: -; V: TRBV6-1; size: -; DNA: TGTGCCAGCCGGGCGACGGGGGAAACAGATACGCAGTATTTT; CDR3: CASRATGETDTQYF
J: TRBJ2-5; D: -; V: TRBV2; size: -; DNA: TGTGCCAGCAGTTCAGCGAGGGAGACCCAGTACTTC; CDR3: CASSSARETQYF
J: TRBJ2-1; D: -; V: TRBV9; size: -; DNA: TGTGCCAGCAGCGTAGTTGCACTTAGCTCCTACAATGAGCAGTTCTTC; CDR3: CASSVVALSSYNEQFF
J: TRBJ1-6; D: -; V: TRBV28; size: -; DNA: TGTGCCAGCAGACCCCAGACTGGCCGAGGTAATTCACCCCTCCACTTT; CDR3: CASRPQTGRGNSPLHF
J: TRBJ1-6; D: TRBD1; V: TRBV27; size: -; DNA: TGTGCCAGCAGACAGACAGGGACTCAAATTAATTCACCCCTCCACTTT; CDR3: CASRQTGTQINSPLHF
J: TRBJ2-2; D: TRBD1; V: TRBV6-4; size: few; DNA: TGTGCCAGCAGACAACAGGGGTACACCGGGGAGCTGTTTTTT; CDR3: CASRQQGYTGELFF
J: TRBJ2-4; D: TRBD1; V: TRBV9; size: -; DNA: TGTGCCAGCAGTTGGACAGGGGGTTCGGACATTCAGTACTTC; CDR3: CASSWTGGSDIQYF
J: TRBJ1-6; D: -; V: TRBV6-5; size: -; DNA: TGTGCCAGCAGCAGTAATTCACCCCTCCACTTT; CDR3: CASSSNSPLHF
J: TRBJ2-7; D: -; V: TRBV5-1; size: few; DNA: TGCGCCAGCAAGCCGGGGGGCGCCTACGAGCAGTACTTC; CDR3: CASKPGGAYEQYF
J: TRBJ1-2; D: TRBD1; V: TRBV7-2; size: -; DNA: TGTGCCAGCAGCTTAGCTACGGGACAGCCCTATGGCTACACCTTC; CDR3: CASSLATGQPYGYTF
J: TRBJ2-1; D: -; V: TRBV5-5; size: few; DNA: TGTGCCAGCAGCTTTCTTTCCGGGGGGCCCTACAATGAGCAGTTCTTC; CDR3: CASSFLSGGPYNEQFF
J: TRBJ2-5; D: -; V: TRBV4-1; size: -; DNA: TGCGCCAGCAGCGAAGGCCCGCGGGTCCAAGAGACCCAGTACTTC; CDR3: CASSEGPRVQETQYF
J: TRBJ2-2; D: -; V: TRBV5-1; size: -; DNA: TGCGCCAGCAGCTTGGGAATCGTCGGTGGGCTGTTTTTT; CDR3: CASSLGIVGGLFF
J: TRBJ2-5; D: TRBD2; V: TRBV7-2; size: -; DNA: TGTGCCAGCAGCTTAGAGAGCGGGGGGTGGGAGACCCAGTACTTC; CDR3: CASSLESGGWETQYF
J: TRBJ2-7; D: TRBD1; V: TRBV5-6; size: -; DNA: TGTGCCAGCAGCCCGCGGGTGGGCAGGGGGAATCCCTACGAGCAGTACTTC; CDR3: CASSPRVGRGNPYEQYF
J: TRBJ2-3; D: -; V: TRBV18; size: -; DNA: TGTGCCAGCTCATCCCTTCGGGGGAGCGGGAGCACAGATACGCAGTATTTT; CDR3: CASSSLRGSGSTDTQYF
J: TRBJ1-2; D: TRBD1; V: TRBV28; size: -; DNA: TGTGCCAGCAGTTTGCTAGAGGGGGCGACCCCCTATGGCTACACCTTC; CDR3: CASSLLEGATPYGYTF
J: TRBJ1-6; D: TRBD1; V: TRBV18; size: -; DNA: TGTGCCAGCTCACCTCTCATCGGGACAGGGGTGGGGAAGGATTCACCCCTCCACTTT; CDR3: CASSPLIGTGVGKDSPLHF
J: TRBJ2-1; D: TRBD1; V: TRBV9; size: once; DNA: TGTGCCAGCAGCGGGGGACAGGGGGAACGCTCCTACAATGAGCAGTTCTTC; CDR3: CASSGGQGERSYNEQFF
J: TRBJ1-2; D: -; V: TRBV5-1; size: once; DNA: TGCGCCAGCAGCTGGGACAAGTCTTATGGCTACACCTTC; CDR3: CASSWDKSYGYTF
J: TRBJ1-5; D: TRBD1; V: TRBV6-1; size: -; DNA: TGTGCCAGCAGTGAAGGCGGGACAGGGGGCAATCAGCCCCAGCATTTT; CDR3: CASSEGGTGGNQPQHF
J: TRBJ1-1; D: -; V: TRBV18; size: -; DNA: TGTGCCAGCTCACAGGACAGAAGGCCTGAAGCTTTCTTT; CDR3: CASSQDRRPEAFF
J: TRBJ2-1; D: TRBD2; V: TRBV19; size: -; DNA: TGTGCCAGTAGTCCCGGGACTAGCGGGGGGGCGTTAGGTAATGAGCAGTTCTTC; CDR3: CASSPGTSGGALGNEQFF
J: TRBJ2-1; D: TRBD2; V: TRBV3-1/TRBV3-2; size: -; DNA: TGTGCCAGCAGCCAAGATCCGGTAGCGGGGGGGAGCTCCTACAATGAGCAGTTCTTC; CDR3: CASSQDPVAGGSSYNEQFF
J: TRBJ1-6; D: TRBD1; V: TRBV27; size: once; DNA: TGTGCCAGCAGCCCGGGACAGGGGAGCTTTTCACCCCTCCACTTT; CDR3: CASSPGQGSFSPLHF